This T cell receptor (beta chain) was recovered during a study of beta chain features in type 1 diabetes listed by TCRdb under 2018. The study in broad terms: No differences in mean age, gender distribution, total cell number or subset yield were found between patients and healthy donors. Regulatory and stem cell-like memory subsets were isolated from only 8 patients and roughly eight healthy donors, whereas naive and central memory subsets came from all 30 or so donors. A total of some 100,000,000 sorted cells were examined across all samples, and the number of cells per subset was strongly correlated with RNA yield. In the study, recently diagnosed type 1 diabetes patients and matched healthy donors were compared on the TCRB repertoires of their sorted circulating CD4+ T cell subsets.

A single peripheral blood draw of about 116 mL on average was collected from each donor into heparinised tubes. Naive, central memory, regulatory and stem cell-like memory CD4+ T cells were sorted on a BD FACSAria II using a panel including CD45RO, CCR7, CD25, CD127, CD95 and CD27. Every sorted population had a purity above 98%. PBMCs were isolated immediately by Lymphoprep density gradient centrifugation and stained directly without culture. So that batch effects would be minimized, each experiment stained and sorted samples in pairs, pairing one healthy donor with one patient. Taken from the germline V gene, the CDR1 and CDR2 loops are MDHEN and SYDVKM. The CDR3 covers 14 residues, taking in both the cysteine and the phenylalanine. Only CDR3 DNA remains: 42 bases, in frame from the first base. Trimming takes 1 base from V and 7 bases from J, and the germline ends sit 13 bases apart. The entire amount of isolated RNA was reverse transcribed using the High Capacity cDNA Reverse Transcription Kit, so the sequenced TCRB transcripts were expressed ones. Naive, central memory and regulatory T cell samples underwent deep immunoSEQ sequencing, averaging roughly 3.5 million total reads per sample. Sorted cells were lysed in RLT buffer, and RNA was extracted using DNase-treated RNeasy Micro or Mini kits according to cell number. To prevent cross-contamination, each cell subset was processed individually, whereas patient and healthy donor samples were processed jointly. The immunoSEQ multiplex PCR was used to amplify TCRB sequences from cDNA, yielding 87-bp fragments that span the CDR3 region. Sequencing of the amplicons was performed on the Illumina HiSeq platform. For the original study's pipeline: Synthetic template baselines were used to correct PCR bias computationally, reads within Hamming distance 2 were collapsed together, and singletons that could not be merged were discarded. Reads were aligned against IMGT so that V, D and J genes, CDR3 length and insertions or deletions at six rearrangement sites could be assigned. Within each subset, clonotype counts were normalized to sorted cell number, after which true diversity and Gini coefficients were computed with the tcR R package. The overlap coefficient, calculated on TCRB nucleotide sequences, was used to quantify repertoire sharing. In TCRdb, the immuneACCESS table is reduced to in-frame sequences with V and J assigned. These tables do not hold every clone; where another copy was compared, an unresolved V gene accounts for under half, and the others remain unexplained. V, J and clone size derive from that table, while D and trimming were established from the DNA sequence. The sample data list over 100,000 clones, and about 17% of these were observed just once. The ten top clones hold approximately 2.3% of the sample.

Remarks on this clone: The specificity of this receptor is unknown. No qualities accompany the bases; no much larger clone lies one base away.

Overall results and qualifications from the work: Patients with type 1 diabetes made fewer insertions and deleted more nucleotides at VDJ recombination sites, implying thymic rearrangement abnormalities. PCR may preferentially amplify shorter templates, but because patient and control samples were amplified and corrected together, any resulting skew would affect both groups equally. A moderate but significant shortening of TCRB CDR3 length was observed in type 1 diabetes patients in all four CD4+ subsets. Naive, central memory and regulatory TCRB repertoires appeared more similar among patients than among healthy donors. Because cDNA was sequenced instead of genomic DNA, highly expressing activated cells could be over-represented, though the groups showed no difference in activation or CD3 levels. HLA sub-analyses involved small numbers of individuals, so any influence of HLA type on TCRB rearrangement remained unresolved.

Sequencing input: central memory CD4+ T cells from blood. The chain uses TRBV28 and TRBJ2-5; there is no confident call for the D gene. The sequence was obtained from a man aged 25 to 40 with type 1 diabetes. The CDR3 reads CASSLSPASGTQYF. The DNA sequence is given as TGTGCCAGCAGTTTATCCCCCGCTAGTGGGACCCAGTACTTC.